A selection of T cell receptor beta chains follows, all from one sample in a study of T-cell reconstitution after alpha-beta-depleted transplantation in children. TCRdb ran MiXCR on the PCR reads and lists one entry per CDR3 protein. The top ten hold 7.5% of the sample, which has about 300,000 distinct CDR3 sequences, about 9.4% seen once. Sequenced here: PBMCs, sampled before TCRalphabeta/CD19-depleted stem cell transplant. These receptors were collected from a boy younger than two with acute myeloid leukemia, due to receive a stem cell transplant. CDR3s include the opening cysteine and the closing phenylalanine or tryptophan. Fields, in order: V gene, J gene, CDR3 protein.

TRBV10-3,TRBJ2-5,CAINSGQGQETQYF
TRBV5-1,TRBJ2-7,CASSLGLRLRAEDEQYF
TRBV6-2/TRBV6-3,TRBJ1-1,CASYRNTEAFF
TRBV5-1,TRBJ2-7,CASSLERPSYEQYF
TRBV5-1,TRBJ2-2,CASSWESSVTGELFF
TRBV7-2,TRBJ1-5,CASSLTGSFWGNQPQHF
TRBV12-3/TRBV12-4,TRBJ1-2,CASSFGGIGYTF
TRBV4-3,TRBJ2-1,CASSQDRDYNEQFF
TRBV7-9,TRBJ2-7,CASSYSGNSYEQYF
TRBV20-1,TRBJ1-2,CSTLGQVGGYTF
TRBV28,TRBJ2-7,CASSLFTQGARDEQYF
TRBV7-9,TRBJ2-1,CASSSTGGHFF
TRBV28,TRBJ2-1,CASSSGKINEQFF
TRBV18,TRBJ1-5,CASSQGLDQPQHF
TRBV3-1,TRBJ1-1,CASSQGWAEAFF
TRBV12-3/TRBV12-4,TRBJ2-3,CASSLPDPPSPSAPIDTQYF
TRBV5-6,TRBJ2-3,CASSLEGGKTDTQYF
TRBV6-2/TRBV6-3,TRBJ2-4,CASSYFKREHLYF
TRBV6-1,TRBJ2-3,CASIRSYLYSTDTQYF